These 30 T cell receptor beta chains came from one sample sequenced in a study of prognosis after radiotherapy for stage I lung cancer. The authors amplified TCR beta CDR3 from genomic DNA using two-round multiplex PCR. First-round PCR employed TRBV- and TRBJ-specific primers for each gene. TCRdb redid the calling of the multiplex PCR reads with MiXCR, one entry per CDR3 protein. The repertoire holds some 35,000 distinct CDR3 sequences, with roughly a third as singletons. This specimen consisted of PBMCs, obtained before or after stereotactic body radiation therapy (not recorded which). The receptors were gathered from a donor aged 50 or older with non-small cell lung cancer.

The chain is built from TRBV2 and TRBJ2-7; 7 bases are a match to TRBD2. J lost 7 bases, V lost 7 bases, and 19 bases had no gene match. CDR1 and CDR2 from the germline V gene are SNHLY and FYNNEI. CDR3 length: 16 amino acids. The CDR3 loop reads CASISLLSGGFGEQYF. CDR3 in DNA: TGTGCCAGCATCTCATTACTTTCCGGGGGGTTCGGAGAGCAGTACTTC.

This clonotype showed up many times. The V call is TRBV19, the J call TRBJ2-7, with 7 bases fitting TRBD1. There are 13 residues in the CDR3. Germline assignment: CDR1 LNHDA and CDR2 SQIVND (reference sequence). V trimming: 5 bases; J trimming: 6 bases; junction bases outside the gene matches: 7. DNA of the CDR3: TGTGCCAGTAGTCCCGGGACAGTCCGCGAGCAGTACTTC. Translated, it gives CASSPGTVREQYF. Supplemented by reference TRBV19 and TRBJ2-7, the full variable domain reads DGGITQSPKYLFRKEGQNVTLSCEQNLNHDAMYWYRQDPGQGLRLIYYSQIVNDFQKGDIAEGYSVSREKKESFPLTVTSAQKNPTAFYLCASSPGTVREQYFGPGTRLTVT.

This clonotype was counted a few times. The chain combines TRBV5-5 with TRBJ2-3; no definite D call. V lost 4 bases to trimming and J lost 2 bases, with 5 bases between them. Germline assignment: CDR1 SGHKS and CDR2 YYEKEE (reference sequence). The CDR3 length is 12 residues. The CDR3 region is CASSPHTDTQYF. For the CDR3, the DNA is TGTGCCAGCAGCCCTCACACAGATACGCAGTATTTT.

This clonotype was observed a handful of times. A much larger clone lies one base from this, so it may be a read error. The V gene is TRBV5-1, the J gene TRBJ2-1; possible D gene TRBD2, 6 bases. CDR3 length: 15 amino acids. Germline values: CDR1 SGHRS, CDR2 YFSETQ. The CDR3 spells CASSGRTGGGNEQSF. For the CDR3, the DNA is TGCGCCAGCAGCGGAAGGACCGGGGGTGGCAATGAGCAGTCCTTC. Full variable domain (rest looked up from reference TRBV5-1 and TRBJ2-1): KAGVTQTPRYLIKTRGQQVTLSCSPISGHRSVSWYQQTPGQGLQFLFEYFSETQRNKGNFPGRFSGRQFSNSRSEMNVSTLELGDSALYLCASSGRTGGGNEQSFGPGTRLTVL.

The rearrangement links TRBV5-6 to TRBJ2-2; TRBD2 agrees at 7 bases. V lost 3 bases to trimming and J lost 6 bases; unmatched junction nucleotides: 2. The CDR3 is 13 amino acids. Germline V gene sequence: CDR1 SGHDT, CDR2 YYEEEE. The CDR3 loop reads CASSWGGAGELFF. The CDR3 DNA is TGTGCCAGCAGCTGGGGGGGGGCCGGGGAGCTGTTTTTT. The full variable domain, its missing parts supplied by reference TRBV5-6 and TRBJ2-2, is DAGVTQSPTHLIKTRGQQVTLRCSPKSGHDTVSWYQQALGQGPQFIFQYYEEEERQRGNFPDRFSGHQFPNYSSELNVNALLLGDSALYLCASSWGGAGELFFGEGSRLTVL.

The chain links TRBV6-2 or TRBV6-3 to TRBJ2-7; D is uncertain. The CDR3 extends over 12 amino acids. V was clipped by 2 bases and J by 4 bases, with 6 bases between them. Germline V gene lookup returns CDR1 MNHEY and CDR2 SVGEGT. CDR3 sequence reads: CASSYGRYEQYF. DNA for the CDR3: TGTGCCAGCAGTTACGGACGTTACGAGCAGTACTTC.

This clonotype was counted ten times or more. This sequence joins TRBV5-1 and TRBJ2-6, with D maybe TRBD1 (5 bases). The V end lost 3 bases, the J end lost 0 bases, and 13 bases lay between the germline ends. This CDR3 has 17 residues. CDR1 is SGHRS and CDR2 is YFSETQ in the germline V gene. The CDR3 DNA reads as TGCGCCAGCAGCTATCAGGGATCAGGCTCTGGGGCCAACGTCCTGACTTTC. This translates into CASSYQGSGSGANVLTF. The full variable domain, completed using reference TRBV5-1 and TRBJ2-6, is KAGVTQTPRYLIKTRGQQVTLSCSPISGHRSVSWYQQTPGQGLQFLFEYFSETQRNKGNFPGRFSGRQFSNSRSEMNVSTLELGDSALYLCASSYQGSGSGANVLTFGAGSRLTVL.

This clonotype was recorded many times. The chain couples TRBV5-4 to TRBJ1-1, with D uncertain. CDR1 is SGHNT and CDR2 is YYREEE in the germline V gene (reference sequence). The CDR3 spans 15 residues. V was cut by 0 bases and J by 1 base, with 10 bases left in between. CDR3 loop: CASSLGVRSNTEAFF. CDR3 bases: TGTGCCAGCAGCTTGGGTGTACGATCGAACACTGAAGCTTTCTTT.

In its sample, this clonotype is hyperexpanded. The chain employs TRBV28 and TRBJ2-1; maybe TRBD2 (5 bases). This CDR3 has 12 amino acids. V lost 7 bases to trimming and J lost 4 bases, with 8 bases between them. Germline CDR1 is MDHEN and CDR2 is SYDVKM. CDR3 amino acids: CASTGNYNEQFF. Written as DNA, the CDR3 is TGTGCCAGCACCGGGAATTACAATGAGCAGTTCTTC.

The chain's CDR3 is CASSYRTSGTENEQFF. The CDR3 bases are TGTGCCAGCAGTTACCGGACTAGCGGAACTGAGAATGAGCAGTTCTTC. The rearrangement joins TRBV9 to TRBJ2-1; 10 nucleotides agree with TRBD2. V trimming: 5 bases; J trimming: 7 bases; junction bases outside the gene matches: 12. The CDR3 sequence is 16 residues long. CDR1 and CDR2 (germline): SGDLS, YYNGEE. Together with reference TRBV9 and TRBJ2-1, the CDR3 gives the full variable domain: DSGVTQTPKHLITATGQRVTLRCSPRSGDLSVYWYQQSLDQGLQFLIQYYNGEERAKGNILERFSAQQFPDLHSELNLSSLELGDSALYFCASSYRTSGTENEQFFGPGTRLTVL.

At least ten counts were recorded for this clonotype. CDR3 region: CAIQRGGGTEAFF. Here the CDR3 DNA reads TGTGCCATCCAACGAGGGGGGGGCACTGAAGCTTTCTTT. The J gene is TRBJ1-1, the V gene TRBV6-1, with D possibly being TRBD1 (6 bases). The CDR3 runs 13 residues. V gave up 10 bases and J gave up 4 bases, with 16 bases separating them. Germline V CDR1 and CDR2: MNHNS, SASEGT.

Regarding this clonotype: A much larger clonotype is one base distant, so this may be a read error. The missing conserved phenylalanine or tryptophan at the end of this CDR3 makes a read error likely. The rearrangement links TRBV11-2 to TRBJ2-5; no definite D call. The CDR3 is 13 amino acids. Trimming left V 5 bases short and J 1 base short, with 8 bases between. Germline V gene lookup returns CDR1 SGHAT and CDR2 FQNNGV. The CDR3 coding sequence is TGTGCCAGCAGCCAAGAGATCCAAGAGACCCAGTACCTC. Amino acids: CASSQEIQETQYL.

On this clonotype: The junction and the germline gene differ at one end; a read error may be behind it. V and J are TRBV27 and TRBJ1-1, with TRBD1 matching over 7 bases. The CDR3 is 12 residues long. The germline CDR1 and CDR2 sequences are MNHEY and SMNVEV (reference sequence). The CDR3 DNA follows: TGTGCCAGCAGCAAGACAGGGACCGAAGATTTCTTT. This sequence encodes CASSKTGTEDFF.

The chain employs TRBV11-2 and TRBJ2-2, with D unclear. Germline V gene data show CDR1 as SGHAT and CDR2 as FQNNGV. Trimming took 6 bases from V and 6 from J, leaving 11 bases between them. The CDR3 extends over 13 amino acids. The CDR3 coding sequence is TGTGCCAGCAGTCATCCGTACCCCGGGGAGCTGTTTTTT. Protein: CASSHPYPGELFF. The whole variable domain, remainder taken from reference TRBV11-2 and TRBJ2-2, is EAGVAQSPRYKIIEKRQSVAFWCNPISGHATLYWYQQILGQGPKLLIQFQNNGVVDDSQLPKDRFSAERLKGVDSTLKIQPAKLEDSAVYLCASSHPYPGELFFGEGSRLTVL.

To note about this clonotype: A far more abundant clone sits one base away, making this likely a read error. The chain uses TRBV6-2 or TRBV6-3 and TRBJ2-1; D might be TRBD1 or TRBD2, each matching 5 bases. The CDR3 length is 16 residues. Per germline, CDR1 MNHEY and CDR2 SVGEGT. The CDR3 nucleotides are TGTGTCAGCAGTTACTCGGGCAGGGCAGTGGGAGTTGAGCAGTTCTTC. Translating gives CVSSYSGRAVGVEQFF.

Concerning this clonotype itself: The conserved phenylalanine or tryptophan is not found at the CDR3 terminus, so this likely reflects a read error. The rearrangement joins TRBV28 to TRBJ2-7; TRBD1 or TRBD2 may be the D gene (5 bases each). Germline lookup yields CDR1 MDHEN and CDR2 SYDVKM. There are 15 residues in the CDR3. CDR3 amino acids: CVSSLRWPGPDEQYL. The CDR3 DNA follows: TGTGTCAGCAGTTTACGCTGGCCGGGGCCAGATGAGCAGTACCTC.

This clonotype appeared many times. Germline is not matched at one junction end, which may reflect a read error. The genes are TRBV7-7 and TRBJ2-3, with a weak D call TRBD1 (6 bases). Germline V CDR1 and CDR2: SSHAT, FNYEAQ (reference sequence). The CDR3 has 13 amino acids. The CDR3 nucleotides read TGTGCTAGCAGCCGGGGACAAACAGATACGCAGTATTTT. Protein: CASSRGQTDTQYF.

This clonotype has only one observation. Mismatch with germline at one junction end may stem from a read error. This rearrangement joins TRBV6-1 to TRBJ2-2; TRBD2 might be the D (7 bases). This CDR3 comprises 16 residues. In germline, CDR1 is MNHNS, CDR2 SASEGT. The CDR3 region is CASEGGGDPETGELFF. The CDR3 nucleotides read TGTGCCAGTGAGGGGGGGGGCGACCCGGAAACCGGGGAGTTGTTTTTT.

As concerns this clonotype: This is likely a read error, given that the CDR3 carries no conserved phenylalanine or tryptophan at its end. This rearrangement joins TRBV2 to TRBJ1-2; TRBD1 might be the D (5 bases). CDR3 size: 15 residues. Germline assignment: CDR1 SNHLY and CDR2 FYNNEI. CDR3 loop: CASSEDGGTFYGYTL. CDR3 nucleotides: TGTGCCAGCAGTGAAGACGGAGGGACTTTTTATGGATACACCTTA.

This clonotype was seen repeatedly, ten times or more. V gene TRBV5-1 combines with J gene TRBJ1-1, with no clear D. CDR3 length equals 14 residues. The V end lost 4 bases, the J end lost 1 base, and 11 bases lay between the germline ends. The V gene's germline CDR1 is SGHRS and CDR2 YFSETQ. The CDR3 reads CASSGPSTNTEAFF. In DNA form, the CDR3 reads TGCGCCAGCAGCGGCCCCTCGACGAACACTGAAGCTTTCTTT.

On this clonotype: Since a much larger clone is just one base distant, this may be a read error. Without the conserved terminal phenylalanine or tryptophan, this CDR3 likely stems from a read error. The V and J genes are TRBV10-3 and TRBJ1-5, with TRBD1 matching over 7 bases. This CDR3 contains 14 residues. Germline assignment: CDR1 ENHRY and CDR2 SYGVKD. V shed 5 bases and J 2 bases; nucleotides not matched to a gene: 3. The CDR3 region has the DNA TGTGCCATCAGTTCCGGGACAGGCAATCAGCCCCAGCATCTT. This translates into CAISSGTGNQPQHL.

This clonotype showed up many times. The chain couples TRBV11-2 to TRBJ2-1, with 11 nucleotides matching TRBD2. Germline CDR1 reads SGHAT; CDR2 reads FQNNGV. The V segment lost 0 bases and the J segment 9 bases; nucleotides outside the gene matches: 7. This CDR3 contains 16 residues. The chain's CDR3 is CASSLEVSGGASEQFF. The CDR3 DNA follows: TGTGCCAGCAGCTTAGAGGTTAGCGGGGGGGCCAGTGAGCAGTTCTTC.

This clonotype was recorded many times. V usage is TRBV19 and J usage is TRBJ2-7; TRBD1 might be the D (6 bases). The CDR3 runs 15 residues. The germline gives CDR1 LNHDA, CDR2 SQIVND (reference sequence). V was cut by 4 bases and J by 4 bases, with 17 bases left in between. The CDR3 here is CASSTQPAGEYEQYF. DNA of the CDR3: TGTGCCAGTAGTACCCAGCCGGCAGGGGAATACGAGCAGTACTTC.

Concerning this clonotype: A read error may be the cause here, since a much bigger clone is one base away. The J gene is TRBJ2-3, the V gene TRBV5-6; no reliable D call. Germline CDR1 SGHDT, CDR2 YYEEEE. The CDR3 loop spans 13 amino acids. The CDR3 DNA reads as TGTGCCAGCAGATTGGTGGGTAGAGATACGCAGTATTTT. Protein sequence: CASRLVGRDTQYF.

This clonotype was counted ten times or more. J is TRBJ2-1 and V is TRBV11-2; D could derive from TRBD1 or TRBD2 (5 bases each). The germline V gene has CDR1 SGHAT and CDR2 FQNNGV. V lost 4 bases and J 7 bases, leaving 17 bases between the germline ends. This CDR3 spans 15 amino acids. The DNA of the CDR3 is TGTGCCAGCAGCTCGCCGGGACCCAAACGGAATGAGCAGTTCTTC. Its translation: CASSSPGPKRNEQFF.

This clonotype was observed many times. The chain couples TRBV7-9 to TRBJ1-4; D perhaps matches TRBD1 (6 bases). The germline V gene encodes CDR1 SEHNR and CDR2 FQNEAQ (reference sequence). The CDR3 extends over 13 amino acids. The V end lost 5 bases, the J end lost 5 bases, and 9 bases lay between the germline ends. The CDR3 protein is CASSRTENEKLFF. CDR3 coding DNA: TGTGCCAGCAGCCGGACAGAGAATGAAAAACTGTTTTTT.

As for this clonotype: This may be a read error: a much more frequent sequence differs by one nucleotide. CDR3 sequence (DNA): TGCAGCATTGTTCCCCCCGTAAAGGGGGTGAGAGCCACAGATACGCAGTATTTT. It translates to CSIVPPVKGVRATDTQYF. This sequence joins TRBV29-1 and TRBJ2-3; D may be TRBD1 (6 bases). The CDR3 loop spans 18 amino acids. Germline assignment: CDR1 SQVTM and CDR2 ANQGSEA. V was pared by 8 bases and J by 2 bases, with 29 bases between.

The V and J genes are TRBV14 and TRBJ2-5; no reliable D call. With 3 bases removed from V and 5 bases from J, the gap between germline ends came to 7 bases. Germline loops: CDR1 SGHDN, CDR2 FVKESK. The CDR3 is made up of 12 amino acids. As DNA, the CDR3 is TGTGCCAGCAGCCACACACGCGAGACCCAGTACTTC. It is translated as CASSHTRETQYF.

This chain uses TRBV6-8 with TRBJ2-2; D gene uncertain. Between the trimmed V and J ends, which lost 11 bases and 5 bases, there was a span of 15 bases. From germline, CDR1 is MNHGY and CDR2 SAAAGT. CDR3 length: 13 amino acids. CDR3 loop: CAVRSYTTGELFF. CDR3 coding DNA: TGTGCCGTCAGGTCGTATACGACCGGGGAGCTGTTTTTT.

This rearrangement joins TRBV6-5 to TRBJ2-7, with D hard to call. The ends were cut back, 4 bases at V and 4 bases at J, with 14 bases in the middle. The CDR3 consists of 14 residues. Germline lookup yields CDR1 MNHEY and CDR2 SVGAGI. The DNA of the CDR3 is TGTGCCAGCAGTTCGTCCGAAAGCGAGTACGAGCAGTACTTC. This gives the protein CASSSSESEYEQYF.